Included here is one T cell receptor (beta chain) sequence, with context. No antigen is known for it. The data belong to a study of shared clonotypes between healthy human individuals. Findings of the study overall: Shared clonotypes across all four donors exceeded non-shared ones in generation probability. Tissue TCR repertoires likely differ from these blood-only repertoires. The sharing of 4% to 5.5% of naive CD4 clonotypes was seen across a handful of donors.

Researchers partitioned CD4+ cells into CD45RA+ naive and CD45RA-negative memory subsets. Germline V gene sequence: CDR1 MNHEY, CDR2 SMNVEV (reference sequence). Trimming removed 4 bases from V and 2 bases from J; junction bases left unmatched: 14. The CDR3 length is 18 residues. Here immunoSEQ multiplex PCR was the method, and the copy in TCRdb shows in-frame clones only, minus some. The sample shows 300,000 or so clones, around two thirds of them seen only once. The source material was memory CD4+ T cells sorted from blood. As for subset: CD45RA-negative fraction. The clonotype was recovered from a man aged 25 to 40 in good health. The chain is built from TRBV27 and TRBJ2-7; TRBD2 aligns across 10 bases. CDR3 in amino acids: CASSSGPIGLADAYEQYF. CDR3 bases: TGTGCCAGCAGTTCAGGACCCATTGGACTAGCGGATGCCTACGAGCAGTACTTC.